One and the same sample provided the 29 T cell receptor beta chains below, sequenced in a study of blood T cell repertoires in COVID-19. Sequencing was performed with immunoSEQ multiplex PCR; in TCRdb, only in-frame clones are kept and a portion is missing. Among 210,000 or so clones, roughly 90% were seen once, and the ten largest hold 6.5% to 8.5%. What was sequenced was peripheral blood. The receptors come from a middle-aged man with acute or convalescent COVID-19.

The gene calls are TRBV29-1 and TRBJ1-1, with D tentatively TRBD1 (6 bases). Germline V gene lookup returns CDR1 SQVTM and CDR2 ANQGSEA. This CDR3 spans 14 amino acids. Trimming took 4 bases from V and 2 from J, leaving 14 bases between them. CDR3 loop: CSVVPIQGNTEAFF. The DNA for the CDR3 is TGCAGCGTTGTCCCGATACAGGGTAACACTGAAGCTTTCTTT.

This chain links TRBV27 with TRBJ1-2; 8 positions agree with TRBD1. The CDR3 has 15 amino acids. Germline assignment: CDR1 MNHEY and CDR2 SMNVEV (reference sequence). V lost 2 bases to trimming and J lost 4 bases; unmatched junction nucleotides: 6. The CDR3 reads CASSLRGQGLYGYTF. CDR3 DNA sequence: TGTGCCAGCAGTTTAAGAGGACAGGGCCTCTATGGCTACACCTTC.

The rearrangement joins TRBV28 to TRBJ1-6; 7 bases match TRBD1. This CDR3 region has 16 residues. V dropped 6 bases and J dropped 7; count of bases not matched to a gene: 12. Germline V gene sequence: CDR1 MDHEN, CDR2 SYDVKM. The CDR3 protein is CASSPLGGQKNSPLHF. The CDR3 region has the DNA TGTGCCAGCAGCCCATTGGGGGGACAGAAGAATTCACCCCTCCACTTT.

This chain links TRBV28 with TRBJ2-1; 7 nucleotides align to TRBD2. The CDR3 extends over 15 amino acids. J gave up 2 bases and V 6 bases, and 7 bases lay outside the gene matches. The germline V gene has CDR1 MDHEN and CDR2 SYDVKM. CDR3 DNA: TGTGCCAGCAGGACTATGGCGGGAGCCTACAATGAGCAGTTCTTC. This gives the protein CASRTMAGAYNEQFF. The full variable domain, rest sourced from reference TRBV28 and TRBJ2-1, is DVKVTQSSRYLVKRTGEKVFLECVQDMDHENMFWYRQDPGLGLRLIYFSYDVKMKEKGDIPEGYSVSREKKERFSLILESASTNQTSMYLCASRTMAGAYNEQFFGPGTRLTVL.

The rearrangement links TRBV5-4 to TRBJ2-3; D remains ambiguous. CDR1 is SGHNT and CDR2 is YYREEE in the germline V gene (reference sequence). V shed 4 bases and J shed 2 bases, with 14 bases lying between them. The CDR3 spans 15 residues. The CDR3 spells CASSLTSAFTDTQYF. For the CDR3, the DNA is TGTGCCAGCAGCCTGACAAGTGCATTCACAGATACGCAGTATTTT.

The chain recombines TRBV6-5 with TRBJ2-3; TRBD1 aligns across 8 bases. J gave up 3 bases and V 6 bases, and 8 bases lay outside the gene matches. Germline CDR1 is MNHEY and CDR2 is SVGAGI. This CDR3 comprises 15 residues. CDR3 loop: CASRGETGVTDTQYF. DNA of the CDR3: TGTGCCAGCAGGGGGGAGACAGGGGTGACAGATACGCAGTATTTT.

The rearrangement uses TRBV24-1 and TRBJ2-1; D might be TRBD2 (6 bases). Germline V lookup: CDR1 KGHDR, CDR2 SFDVKD. V shed 10 bases and J shed 5 bases, with 14 bases lying between them. The CDR3 loop spans 13 amino acids. The CDR3 protein is CATARGEHNEQFF. The DNA of the CDR3 is TGTGCCACGGCGCGCGGGGAGCACAATGAGCAGTTCTTC.

The chain uses TRBV19 and TRBJ2-2, with 7 bases aligning to TRBD2. The CDR3 sequence is 15 residues long. J lost 5 bases, V lost 8 bases, and 11 bases had no gene match. Germline CDR1 and CDR2: LNHDA and SQIVND (reference sequence). Here the CDR3 reads CASGPWGGGTGELFF. The CDR3 DNA sequence: TGTGCCAGTGGTCCCTGGGGGGGAGGAACCGGGGAGCTGTTTTTT.

The chain employs TRBV7-2 and TRBJ1-2; no clear D. Trimming pared 1 base from V and 5 bases from J, leaving 14 bases between. The CDR3 spans 15 residues. Germline lookup yields CDR1 SGHTA and CDR2 FQGNSA. The CDR3 nucleotides are TGTGCCAGCAGCTTAGTCGGCATAGGAGGGTATGGCTACACCTTC. The encoded protein is CASSLVGIGGYGYTF.

The chain joins TRBV27 to TRBJ2-5; D might be TRBD1 (8 bases). The CDR3 is made up of 17 amino acids. V lost 1 base, J lost 5 bases, and 20 bases lay in between. CDR1 and CDR2 from the germline V gene are MNHEY and SMNVEV (reference sequence). The CDR3 sequence is CASSLWAGGAGRETQYF. The DNA of the CDR3 is TGTGCCAGCAGTTTATGGGCAGGGGGCGCCGGGAGGGAGACCCAGTACTTC.

The CDR3 DNA sequence: TGTGCCAGCAGGACTAGCGGGGGTGTGGAGACCCAGTACTTC. This codes for CASRTSGGVETQYF. V gene TRBV5-4 combines with J gene TRBJ2-5; the match to TRBD2 covers 12 bases. Germline loops: CDR1 SGHNT, CDR2 YYREEE (reference sequence). The V segment lost 5 bases and the J segment 5 bases; nucleotides outside the gene matches: 4. The CDR3 has 14 residues.

This sequence joins TRBV5-1 and TRBJ1-2; TRBD1 matches 11 bases. V lost 0 bases, J lost 3 bases, and 13 bases stayed unmatched. Germline loops: CDR1 SGHRS, CDR2 YFSETQ. CDR3 length: 19 amino acids. The chain's CDR3 is CASSLVPRTGGVTDYGYTF. The CDR3 region has the DNA TGCGCCAGCAGCTTGGTCCCCAGGACAGGGGGCGTAACGGACTATGGCTACACCTTC.

Points on this clone: Other DNA sequences in this specimen translate into the identical CDR3. This chain connects TRBV7-2 to TRBJ1-6; D is undetermined. V was clipped by 0 bases and J by 8 bases, with 5 bases between them. Germline V lookup: CDR1 SGHTA, CDR2 FQGNSA. The CDR3 totals 13 residues. The CDR3 region is CASSLARDSPLHF. Here the CDR3 DNA reads TGTGCCAGCAGCTTAGCGCGGGATTCACCCCTCCACTTT.

V usage is TRBV6-5 and J usage is TRBJ2-6, with no clear D. The V end lost 2 bases, the J end lost 1 base, and 3 bases lay between the germline ends. The CDR3 has 14 residues. The germline CDR1 and CDR2 sequences are MNHEY and SVGAGI. The CDR3 is CASSYLSGANVLTF. As DNA, the CDR3 is TGTGCCAGCAGTTACCTATCTGGGGCCAACGTCCTGACTTTC.

The rearrangement links TRBV6-5 to TRBJ2-5, with TRBD1 as a possible D gene (6 bases). Germline-derived CDR1 and CDR2 are MNHEY and SVGAGI. V was clipped by 3 bases and J by 7 bases, with 15 bases between them. The CDR3 loop spans 14 amino acids. The CDR3 region has the DNA TGTGCCAGCAGTTATTTGGCTCTAGGGGGGACCCAGTACTTC. Translation gives CASSYLALGGTQYF.

This chain links TRBV6-2 or TRBV6-3 with TRBJ2-1; 11 bases match TRBD2. V shed 4 bases, J shed 7 bases, and the junction held 6 bases outside the gene matches. Germline V gives CDR1 MNHEY, CDR2 SVGEGT. The CDR3 length is 15 residues. The CDR3 region has the DNA TGTGCCAGCAGTTCGTTAGCGGGGGGGAGGAATGAGCAGTTCTTC. Amino acids: CASSSLAGGRNEQFF.

This chain connects TRBV29-1 to TRBJ1-5, with 8 nucleotides matching TRBD1. Germline V gene sequence: CDR1 SQVTM, CDR2 ANQGSEA. J was trimmed by 0 bases and V by 6 bases; bases with no gene match: 1. The CDR3 has 13 amino acids. The CDR3 bases are TGCAGCGTCGGACAGGGTAGCAATCAGCCCCAGCATTTT. It yields the protein CSVGQGSNQPQHF.

This chain links TRBV6-6 with TRBJ2-3; 14 bases agree with TRBD2. Germline V gene data show CDR1 as MNHNY and CDR2 as SVGAGI (reference sequence). The CDR3 is 18 residues long. Trimming at V came to 5 bases and at J to 0 bases, leaving 7 bases not matched to a gene. CDR3 residues: CASSPGLAGATSTDTQYF. Here the CDR3 DNA reads TGTGCCAGCAGTCCGGGACTAGCGGGGGCTACCAGCACAGATACGCAGTATTTT.

V and J are TRBV28 and TRBJ1-5; D is perhaps TRBD1 (6 bases). The CDR3 covers 15 residues. CDR1 MDHEN and CDR2 SYDVKM come from the germline V gene. Trimming shortened V by 7 bases and J by 0 bases, and 13 bases separated the two germline ends. This CDR3 is CASTIQGPSNQPQHF. In DNA form, the CDR3 reads TGTGCCAGCACTATACAGGGACCTAGCAATCAGCCCCAGCATTTT.

The CDR3: CASSARADNTEAFF. The CDR3, as DNA: TGTGCCAGCAGCGCCAGGGCGGATAACACTGAAGCTTTCTTT. The rearrangement uses TRBV9 and TRBJ1-1; possible D gene TRBD1, 5 bases. CDR3 length: 14 amino acids. Germline assignment: CDR1 SGDLS and CDR2 YYNGEE. V shed 3 bases and J shed 2 bases, with 11 bases lying between them.

This rearrangement joins TRBV2 to TRBJ2-3; the D gene is possibly TRBD1 (8 bases). The CDR3 sequence is 13 residues long. CDR1 and CDR2 from the germline V gene are SNHLY and FYNNEI. Trimming shortened V by 10 bases and J by 5 bases, and 16 bases separated the two germline ends. CDR3 protein: CANKQGGEDTQYF. In DNA form, the CDR3 reads TGTGCCAACAAACAGGGGGGGGAAGATACGCAGTATTTT.

The J gene is TRBJ2-7, the V gene TRBV27; 7 bases line up with TRBD1. The germline CDR1 and CDR2 sequences are MNHEY and SMNVEV (reference sequence). J gave up 2 bases and V 3 bases, and 4 bases lay outside the gene matches. This CDR3 contains 14 residues. CDR3 protein: CASSLTGKPYEQYF. For the CDR3, the DNA is TGTGCCAGCAGTTTGACAGGGAAACCCTACGAGCAGTACTTC.

The chain uses TRBV5-1 and TRBJ2-5; 9 bases fit TRBD2. Germline V gene data show CDR1 as SGHRS and CDR2 as YFSETQ. J lost 2 bases, V lost 3 bases, and 8 bases had no gene match. The CDR3 is 16 amino acids. In DNA form, the CDR3 reads TGCGCCAGCAGCTGGAGGGGCGGGGGGGGTCAAGAGACCCAGTACTTC. Translating gives CASSWRGGGGQETQYF. The full variable domain, completed using reference TRBV5-1 and TRBJ2-5, is KAGVTQTPRYLIKTRGQQVTLSCSPISGHRSVSWYQQTPGQGLQFLFEYFSETQRNKGNFPGRFSGRQFSNSRSEMNVSTLELGDSALYLCASSWRGGGGQETQYFGPGTRLLVL.

The genes are TRBV5-4 and TRBJ2-7; D gene uncertain. The length of the CDR3 is 14 residues. V was cut by 0 bases and J by 9 bases, with 16 bases left in between. The germline V gene encodes CDR1 SGHNT and CDR2 YYREEE (reference sequence). CDR3 in amino acids: CASSLASVPRRQYF. Written as DNA, the CDR3 is TGTGCCAGCAGCTTGGCGTCAGTTCCCCGCCGGCAGTACTTC. The whole variable domain, remainder taken from reference TRBV5-4 and TRBJ2-7, is ETGVTQSPTHLIKTRGQQVTLRCSSQSGHNTVSWYQQALGQGPQFIFQYYREEENGRGNFPPRFSGLQFPNYSSELNVNALELDDSALYLCASSLASVPRRQYFGPGTRLTVT.

The V gene is TRBV16, the J gene TRBJ1-5; unclear D gene. The germline V and J ends were trimmed by 2 bases and 2 bases, with 10 bases remaining between them. Germline CDR1 reads KGHSY; CDR2 reads FQNENV. The CDR3 has 15 residues. CDR3 in amino acids: CASSQGRRGNQPQHF. The CDR3 nucleotides are TGTGCCAGCAGCCAAGGTCGACGGGGCAATCAGCCCCAGCATTTT.

The chain is built from TRBV7-2 and TRBJ2-1; 7 positions agree with TRBD1. Germline trimming cut 3 bases from V and 3 bases from J; bases unmatched to any gene: 8. The germline CDR1 and CDR2 sequences are SGHTA and FQGNSA. CDR3 size: 16 residues. The CDR3 coding sequence is TGTGCCAGCAGCTTTCCCGACAGGGCTGGCTACAATGAGCAGTTCTTC. Amino acid sequence: CASSFPDRAGYNEQFF.

J is TRBJ1-2 and V is TRBV7-2, with unresolved D. This CDR3 contains 14 residues. The germline gives CDR1 SGHTA, CDR2 FQGNSA. V lost 5 bases to trimming and J lost 7 bases, with 17 bases between them. The CDR3 nucleotides read TGTGCCAGCAGCCCTTTTTTGCCGCCGGGTGGCTACACCTTC. Amino acid sequence: CASSPFLPPGGYTF. The full variable domain, its missing parts supplied by reference TRBV7-2 and TRBJ1-2, is GAGVSQSPSNKVTEKGKDVELRCDPISGHTALYWYRQSLGQGLEFLIYFQGNSAPDKSGLPSDRFSAERTGGSVSTLTIQRTQQEDSAVYLCASSPFLPPGGYTFGSGTRLTVV.

The chain recombines TRBV27 with TRBJ1-2, with 8 nucleotides matching TRBD1. The V and J ends lost 2 bases and 4 bases, in that order; junction bases with no gene match: 6. CDR1 and CDR2 (germline): MNHEY, SMNVEV (reference sequence). CDR3 length equals 15 residues. As DNA, the CDR3 is TGTGCCAGCAGTTTAACCGGACAGGGTCCCTATGGCTACACCTTC. This translates into CASSLTGQGPYGYTF.

The chain joins TRBV6-1 to TRBJ2-6, with 10 bases fitting TRBD1. Unmatched junction bases numbered 11, after V lost 2 bases and J lost 1 base. CDR3 size: 20 residues. Germline CDR1 and CDR2: MNHNS and SASEGT. The CDR3 sequence: CASSEYPTGGLSSGANVLTF. The CDR3 coding sequence is TGTGCCAGCAGTGAATACCCGACAGGGGGCCTCTCATCTGGGGCCAACGTCCTGACTTTC.